The 20 T cell receptor beta chains in this list originate from one sample, sequenced in a study of blood T cell repertoires in COVID-19. Profiled with immunoSEQ multiplex PCR; TCRdb holds only in-frame clones, not every one. The table includes 150,000 to 200,000 clones, roughly 88% detected once. Sequencing used peripheral blood. Receptors originate from a woman aged 25 to 39 with acute or convalescent COVID-19.

J is TRBJ1-5 and V is TRBV28, with D possibly being TRBD1 (5 bases). The germline V gene has CDR1 MDHEN and CDR2 SYDVKM. There are 11 residues in the CDR3. The V end was cut by 11 bases, the J end by 6 bases, with 11 bases between. DNA for the CDR3: TGTGCCTCTAGGGGCCCTCAGCCCCAGCATTTT. Translating it yields CASRGPQPQHF.

The V call is TRBV10-1, the J call TRBJ2-3, with 10 bases matching TRBD2. Germline V lookup: CDR1 WNHNN, CDR2 SYGVQD (reference sequence). The CDR3 loop spans 15 amino acids. J was trimmed by 2 bases and V by 3 bases; bases with no gene match: 2. CDR3 loop: CASSETSGNTDTQYF. The CDR3 DNA reads as TGCGCCAGCAGTGAAACTAGCGGGAACACAGATACGCAGTATTTT.

The V gene is TRBV14, the J gene TRBJ1-2; D ambiguous. The CDR3 loop spans 14 amino acids. Trimming stripped 4 bases from V and 5 bases from J, with 14 bases between. Germline V gene data show CDR1 as SGHDN and CDR2 as FVKESK. The CDR3 coding sequence is TGTGCCAGCAGCCCCGCCGGGGTTTCATATGGCTACACCTTC. Protein product: CASSPAGVSYGYTF.

The chain joins TRBV7-9 to TRBJ2-4; perhaps TRBD2 as D (7 bases). The V gene's germline CDR1 is SEHNR and CDR2 FQNEAQ (reference sequence). Trimming stripped 1 base from V and 8 bases from J, with 12 bases between. This CDR3 spans 14 amino acids. CDR3 DNA: TGTGCCAGCAGCTTAGACAGGGAGGGAGACATTCAGTACTTC. Translation gives CASSLDREGDIQYF.

The chain links TRBV12-3 or TRBV12-4 to TRBJ2-1; unclear D gene. Trimming removed 6 bases from V and 10 bases from J, with 10 bases in between. CDR3 length: 11 residues. The CDR3 is CASSHLREQFF. As DNA, the CDR3 is TGTGCCAGCAGCCATTTACGGGAGCAGTTCTTC.

The chain uses TRBV11-3 and TRBJ2-1; 7 positions agree with TRBD2. After removal of 3 bases from V and 10 bases from J, the junction contained 9 bases not matched to a gene. CDR1 SGHNT and CDR2 YENEEA come from the germline V gene. This CDR3 contains 14 residues. CDR3 coding DNA: TGTGCCAGCAGCTTTGGGACTACTAGGAGCGAGCAGTTCTTC. Its protein product is CASSFGTTRSEQFF.

V gene TRBV5-4 combines with J gene TRBJ1-2; D is unresolved. Per germline, CDR1 SGHNT and CDR2 YYREEE (reference sequence). This CDR3 spans 13 amino acids. Between the trimmed V and J ends, which lost 4 bases and 5 bases, there was a span of 12 bases. The CDR3: CASSADGLYGYTF. CDR3 nucleotides: TGTGCCAGCAGCGCCGACGGACTATATGGCTACACCTTC.

CDR3 sequence: CASKGTSYNSPLHF. For the CDR3, the DNA is TGCGCCAGCAAAGGGACATCCTATAATTCACCCCTCCACTTT. This chain uses TRBV23-1 with TRBJ1-6, with TRBD1 as a possible D gene (6 bases). TRBV23-1 belongs to the ORF category, with a function that is uncertain. V was clipped by 7 bases and J by 1 base, with 8 bases between them. The CDR3 is 14 amino acids.

As regards this clone: A read error may produce the germline difference seen at one junction end. The rearrangement joins TRBV5-4 to TRBJ2-7; 11 nucleotides match TRBD2. The CDR3 extends over 14 amino acids. Germline assignment: CDR1 SGHNT and CDR2 YYREEE (reference sequence). For the CDR3, the DNA is TGTGCCAGCAGCCTACTAGCGGGAGTAAAGGTGGACATCTTC. Residues: CASSLLAGVKVDIF. The full variable domain, completed using reference TRBV5-4 and TRBJ2-7, is ETGVTQSPTHLIKTRGQQVTLRCSSQSGHNTVSWYQQALGQGPQFIFQYYREEENGRGNFPPRFSGLQFPNYSSELNVNALELDDSALYLCASSLLAGVKVDIFGPGTRLTVT.

This clone was seen once. The chain uses TRBV2 and TRBJ2-7; 9 bases match TRBD1. CDR1 is SNHLY and CDR2 is FYNNEI in the germline V gene. The J segment lost 4 bases and the V segment lost 0 bases, leaving 10 bases of the junction unmatched. The CDR3 has 17 amino acids. CDR3 DNA: TGTGCCAGCAGTGAAGCGCTTCGGGACAGGGTCGTGTACGAGCAGTACTTC. Its translation is CASSEALRDRVVYEQYF. Drawing the rest from reference TRBV2 and TRBJ2-7, the complete variable domain is EPEVTQTPSHQVTQMGQEVILRCVPISNHLYFYWYRQILGQKVEFLVSFYNNEISEKSEIFDDQFSVERPDGSNFTLKIRSTKLEDSAMYFCASSEALRDRVVYEQYFGPGTRLTVT.

This clone was found a few times. Here the CDR3 reads CATSRDLRGVGYTF. The CDR3 DNA is TGTGCCACCAGCAGAGATCTCCGGGGAGTCGGCTACACCTTC. This rearrangement joins TRBV15 to TRBJ1-2; D gene unclear. V gave up 0 bases and J gave up 8 bases, with 13 bases separating them. The CDR3 has 14 amino acids. Germline CDR1 LNHNV, CDR2 YYDKDF (reference sequence). The entire variable domain, with the rest obtained from reference TRBV15 and TRBJ1-2, is as follows: DAMVIQNPRYQVTQFGKPVTLSCSQTLNHNVMYWYQQKSSQAPKLLFHYYDKDFNNEADTPDNFQSRRPNTSFCFLDIRSPGLGDTAMYLCATSRDLRGVGYTFGSGTRLTVV.

The chain couples TRBV28 to TRBJ1-5, with D maybe TRBD1 (6 bases). The CDR3 length is 16 residues. The ends were cut back, 6 bases at V and 0 bases at J, with 15 bases in the middle. The germline gives CDR1 MDHEN, CDR2 SYDVKM. CDR3 amino acids: CASSPFGTLSNQPQHF. Written as DNA, the CDR3 is TGTGCCAGCAGCCCTTTCGGGACACTTAGCAATCAGCCCCAGCATTTT.

This chain uses TRBV9 with TRBJ2-5, with a possible D match to TRBD2 (7 bases). This CDR3 spans 15 amino acids. Trimming removed 3 bases at V and 5 bases at J, with 17 bases between. From germline, CDR1 is SGDLS and CDR2 YYNGEE. The CDR3 loop reads CASSAGGGSLETQYF. In nucleotides, the CDR3 is TGTGCCAGCAGCGCCGGCGGGGGCAGTCTGGAGACCCAGTACTTC.

CDR3 nucleotides: TGTGCCAGCAGTTTATTTAGCGGGAGGCTGAACACCGGGGAGCTGTTTTTT. Amino acids: CASSLFSGRLNTGELFF. The genes are TRBV27 and TRBJ2-2; 10 bases line up with TRBD2. The CDR3 has 17 amino acids. CDR1 is MNHEY, CDR2 SMNVEV, per germline (reference sequence). The ends lost 1 base at V and 1 base at J; junction bases unmatched: 3.

The CDR3 coding sequence is TGTGCCAGCAGCCAAGAAGTTCAGGGAAGCGGGGAGCTGTTTTTT. Protein product: CASSQEVQGSGELFF. This chain uses TRBV3-1 (or the pseudogene TRBV3-2) with TRBJ2-2, with D perhaps matching TRBD1 (5 bases). The CDR3 loop spans 15 amino acids. The germline gives CDR1 LGHDT, CDR2 YNNKEL (reference sequence). V lost 0 bases and J 7 bases, leaving 12 bases between the germline ends.

The chain combines TRBV3-1 (or the pseudogene TRBV3-2) with TRBJ1-6; D is unresolved. The V and J ends lost 6 bases and 7 bases respectively, with 7 bases between them. Germline V lookup: CDR1 LGHDT, CDR2 YNNKEL (reference sequence). The CDR3 is 12 amino acids. The CDR3 nucleotides read TGTGCCAGCAGGCGGCCGAATTCACCCCTCCACTTT. It translates to CASRRPNSPLHF.

This chain connects TRBV10-2 to TRBJ2-3, with D possibly being TRBD1 (6 bases). Germline lookup yields CDR1 WSHSY and CDR2 SAAADI. The CDR3 sequence is 17 residues long. V was cut by 0 bases and J by 5 bases, with 18 bases left in between. CDR3 sequence reads: CASSESRGFRGQDTQYF. The CDR3 DNA reads as TGCGCCAGCAGTGAGTCCCGAGGATTTCGGGGACAAGATACGCAGTATTTT.

This rearrangement joins TRBV28 to TRBJ2-7; perhaps TRBD1 as D (7 bases). V lost 8 bases, J lost 5 bases, and 16 bases lay in between. The germline CDR1 and CDR2 sequences are MDHEN and SYDVKM. The CDR3 sequence is 13 residues long. DNA for the CDR3: TGTGCCAGCGAGGGGCAGGGGGGCGACGAGCAGTACTTC. Translated: CASEGQGGDEQYF.

The CDR3 protein is CASTPGGTGVYEQYF. The CDR3 DNA reads as TGTGCCAGTACCCCCGGGGGGACAGGGGTCTACGAGCAGTACTTC. This rearrangement joins TRBV19 to TRBJ2-7, with 10 bases matching TRBD1. The CDR3 length is 15 residues. Germline-derived CDR1 and CDR2 are LNHDA and SQIVND (reference sequence). V shed 7 bases and J 3 bases; nucleotides not matched to a gene: 9.

This chain's CDR3 is CASSPGTSSNYGYTF. The CDR3 DNA reads as TGTGCCAGCAGCCCAGGGACATCCTCTAACTATGGCTACACCTTC. The chain joins TRBV5-5 to TRBJ1-2; tentatively, D is TRBD1 (6 bases). The CDR3 length is 15 residues. Trimming left V 4 bases short and J 0 bases short, with 13 bases between. CDR1 and CDR2 from the germline V gene are SGHKS and YYEKEE (reference sequence).